This paragraph reports one T cell receptor (beta chain). This record belongs to a study of blood T cell repertoires in COVID-19. Across the whole study: The United States, Italy and Spain supplied acute and convalescent COVID-19 samples. T cells, B-cell-depleted T cells, or PBMCs supplied cDNA or gDNA.

Authors' methods: The authors estimated nucleated cell counts from reference gene primer amplification. Profiling relied on immunoSEQ multiplex PCR, and the TCRdb table lists in-frame clones only, not all of them. V, J and clone size reflect that table, while D and trimming were determined from the DNA. The sample holds approximately 250,000 clones, roughly 84% seen once. Trimming took 6 bases from V and 1 from J; bases not matched to a gene: 11. Germline loops: CDR1 SGHRS, CDR2 YFSETQ. The CDR3 sequence is 17 residues long. V and J are TRBV5-1 and TRBJ1-4; TRBD1 matches at 8 bases. The TCR originated in a woman between 35 and 50 years old who had recovered from COVID-19. Material: peripheral blood. The CDR3 DNA sequence: TGCGCCAGCACCGGACCGGACAGGGAGGGAACTAATGAAAAACTGTTTTTT. Its protein is CASTGPDREGTNEKLFF.